This TCR beta chain was recovered during a study of T cell responses to AZD1222 COVID-19 vaccine. Whole-study results and caveats: The sample set comprised mostly white British donors with more females, and clonal diversity was possibly underestimated.

This CDR3 spans 13 amino acids. Germline V gives CDR1 MNHEY, CDR2 SVGEGT. V dropped 0 bases and J dropped 6 bases, with 8 bases sitting between them. Profiling relied on immunoSEQ multiplex PCR, and the TCRdb table lists in-frame clones only, not all of them. The table has some 180,000 clones, about nine tenths seen once. In the case of this clone: Antigen unknown.

The source material was peripheral blood, sampled 28 days after the second AZD1222 dose. This TCR derives from an adult who received the AZD1222 COVID-19 vaccine. The chain is built from TRBV6-2 or TRBV6-3 and TRBJ1-2; D unclear. CDR3 DNA: TGTGCCAGCAGTTACTCGGTACTCAATGGCTACACCTTC. It specifies CASSYSVLNGYTF.